Below, 4 T cell receptor beta chains from the same sample are listed, as sequenced in a study of shared clonotypes between healthy human individuals. Method: immunoSEQ multiplex PCR; TCRdb's copy keeps in-frame clones and lacks some. Here the sample spans some 580,000 clones, less than 98% being singletons. The sequencing sample was made of naive CD4+ T cells sorted from blood. Sample subset: CD45RA+ positively selected. These receptors were taken from a woman aged 25-40 years in good health.

V gene TRBV28 combines with J gene TRBJ1-2; no clear D. From germline, CDR1 is MDHEN and CDR2 SYDVKM. There are 15 residues in the CDR3. V gave up 1 base and J gave up 4 bases, with 13 bases separating them. CDR3 sequence reads: CASSLSDEDGYGYTF. CDR3 DNA sequence: TGTGCCAGCAGTTTATCAGACGAGGATGGCTATGGCTACACCTTC.

V usage is TRBV2 and J usage is TRBJ1-1; D gene ambiguous. This CDR3 comprises 13 residues. V lost 2 bases and J lost 2, with 6 bases in between. In germline, CDR1 is SNHLY, CDR2 FYNNEI. CDR3 sequence: CASSEILNTEAFF. As DNA, the CDR3 is TGTGCCAGCAGTGAAATACTAAACACTGAAGCTTTCTTT.

V gene TRBV28 combines with J gene TRBJ1-6, with a weak D call TRBD1 (5 bases). V was clipped by 7 bases and J by 10 bases, with 20 bases between them. Germline-derived CDR1 and CDR2 are MDHEN and SYDVKM. This CDR3 contains 15 residues. The CDR3 DNA reads TGTGCCAGCACCGATCTGGCCCAGGGCTTATCACCCCTCCACTTT. Translation: CASTDLAQGLSPLHF.

The chain uses TRBV6-1 and TRBJ2-5; D is unresolved. In germline, CDR1 is MNHNS, CDR2 SASEGT. Trimming removed 6 bases at V and 5 bases at J, with 13 bases between. The CDR3 is made up of 13 amino acids. As DNA, the CDR3 is TGTGCCAGCAGGAGACTCGCCGGCGAGACCCAGTACTTC. As protein: CASRRLAGETQYF.